The subject of this entry is one T cell receptor beta chain. What it binds is not known. In building TCR beta libraries, iRepertoire HTBI primers were used together with Arm-PCR of CDR3 regions. TCRdb reprocessed the multiplex PCR reads via MiXCR and lists one record per CDR3 protein. The sample consists of roughly 300,000 distinct CDR3 sequences, 20% of them appearing once. Time point specified: persistent/refractory GD, antithyroid drugs over 5 years with positive TRAb. The authors made the TCR library using RNA they extracted from PBMCs. The patient group derived from an endocrinology department in Xi'an, China. The data stem from a study of regulatory T cells in long-lasting Graves disease. As for the study in general: Persistence in Graves' disease denoted antithyroid drug use beyond 5 years alongside positive TSH receptor antibodies. Study outcomes and limitations: Lower TCR diversity characterized persistent Graves' patients relative to newly diagnosed patients.

Germline V gives CDR1 SGHRS, CDR2 YFSETQ. This CDR3 is 15 amino acids long. V lost 4 bases and J lost 4, with 16 bases in between. The chain carries TRBV5-1 and TRBJ2-3, with a weak D call TRBD2 (7 bases). This receptor was taken from a female donor with Graves disease. The material sequenced was peripheral blood mononuclear cells (PBMCs), taken when the disease was refractory, from a patient treated with antithyroid drugs. CDR3 sequence reads: CASSIDGGRPDTQYF. The CDR3 nucleotides read TGCGCCAGCAGCATAGACGGGGGGCGCCCAGATACGCAGTATTTT.